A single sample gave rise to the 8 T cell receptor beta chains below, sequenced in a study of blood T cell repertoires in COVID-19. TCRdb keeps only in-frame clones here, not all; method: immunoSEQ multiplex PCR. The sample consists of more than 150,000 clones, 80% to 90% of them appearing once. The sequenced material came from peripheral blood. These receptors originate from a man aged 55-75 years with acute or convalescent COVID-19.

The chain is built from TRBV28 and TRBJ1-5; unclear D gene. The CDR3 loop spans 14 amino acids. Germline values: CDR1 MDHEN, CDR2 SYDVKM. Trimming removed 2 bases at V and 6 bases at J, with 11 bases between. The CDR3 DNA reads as TGTGCCAGCAGTTTAATACAACATGGTCAGCCCCAGCATTTT. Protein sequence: CASSLIQHGQPQHF.

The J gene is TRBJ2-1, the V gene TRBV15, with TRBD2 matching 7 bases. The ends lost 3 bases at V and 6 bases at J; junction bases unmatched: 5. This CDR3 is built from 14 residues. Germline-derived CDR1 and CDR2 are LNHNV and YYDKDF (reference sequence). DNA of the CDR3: TGTGCCACCAGCAGTGGACTAGTTTTCAATGAGCAGTTCTTC. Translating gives CATSSGLVFNEQFF.

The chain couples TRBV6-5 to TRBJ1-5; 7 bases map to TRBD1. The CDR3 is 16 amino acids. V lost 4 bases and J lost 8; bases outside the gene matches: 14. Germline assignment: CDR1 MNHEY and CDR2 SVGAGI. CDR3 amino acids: CASSSVKDRTFKPQHF. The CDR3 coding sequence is TGTGCCAGCAGTTCTGTAAAGGACAGGACTTTTAAGCCCCAGCATTTT.

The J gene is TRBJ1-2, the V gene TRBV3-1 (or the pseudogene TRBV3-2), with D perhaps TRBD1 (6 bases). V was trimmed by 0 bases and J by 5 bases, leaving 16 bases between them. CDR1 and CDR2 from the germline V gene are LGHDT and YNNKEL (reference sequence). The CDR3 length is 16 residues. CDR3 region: CASSQEGGGQGYGYTF. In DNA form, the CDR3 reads TGTGCCAGCAGCCAAGAAGGGGGAGGGCAGGGTTATGGCTACACCTTC.

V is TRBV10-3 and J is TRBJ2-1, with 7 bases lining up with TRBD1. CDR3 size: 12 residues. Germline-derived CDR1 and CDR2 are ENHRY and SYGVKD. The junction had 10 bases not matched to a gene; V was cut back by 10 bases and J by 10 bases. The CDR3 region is CASRDRVWEQFF. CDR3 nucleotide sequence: TGTGCCAGCAGAGACAGGGTCTGGGAGCAGTTCTTC.

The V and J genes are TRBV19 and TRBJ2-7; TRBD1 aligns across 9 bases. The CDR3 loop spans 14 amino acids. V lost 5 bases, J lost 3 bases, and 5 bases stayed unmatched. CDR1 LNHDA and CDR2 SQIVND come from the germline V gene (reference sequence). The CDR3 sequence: CASSSRTGDYEQYF. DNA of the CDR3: TGTGCCAGTAGTTCAAGGACAGGGGACTACGAGCAGTACTTC.

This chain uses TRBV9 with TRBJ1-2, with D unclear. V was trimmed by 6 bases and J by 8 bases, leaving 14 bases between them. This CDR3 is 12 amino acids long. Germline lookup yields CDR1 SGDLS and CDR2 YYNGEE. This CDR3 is CASTRTIGGYTF. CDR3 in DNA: TGTGCCAGCACCAGGACTATCGGCGGCTACACCTTC.

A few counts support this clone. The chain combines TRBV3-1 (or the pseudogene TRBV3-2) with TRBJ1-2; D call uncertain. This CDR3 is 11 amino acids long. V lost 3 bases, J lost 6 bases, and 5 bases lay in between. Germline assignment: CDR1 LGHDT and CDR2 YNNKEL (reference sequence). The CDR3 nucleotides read TGTGCCAGCAGCCAGTCAGATGGCTACACCTTC. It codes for CASSQSDGYTF.